These T cell receptor beta chains were read from a single sample in a study of T cell repertoires in cytomegalovirus infection. TCRdb recomputed calls from the reads with MiXCR, one row per CDR3 protein. In the table there are a few hundred thousand distinct CDR3 sequences, about a sixth of which are singletons. The sequenced material came from CD8+ T cells from PBMCs. The receptors were sampled from a human donor in good health (CMV status not recorded). Some clones in this sample may be carry-over from other donors' samples. Both conserved end residues are part of each CDR3. D genes are given only for firm matches. Clone size, where shown, is once, few, many, or a class for clones that have expanded.

j_gene: TRBJ2-5; d_gene: TRBD1; v_gene: TRBV7-9; abundance: many; CDR3aa: CASSSIGQVDPRYQETQYF; CDR3nt: TGTGCCAGCAGCTCGATAGGACAGGTGGACCCCCGGTACCAAGAGACCCAGTACTTC
j_gene: TRBJ1-6; d_gene: .; v_gene: TRBV4-2; abundance: few; CDR3aa: CASSQYIELLGNSPLHF; CDR3nt: TGTGCCAGCAGCCAATACATCGAGCTTCTTGGTAATTCACCCCTCCACTTT
j_gene: TRBJ1-1; d_gene: TRBD1; v_gene: TRBV29-1; abundance: few; CDR3aa: CSVGQGPTEAFF; CDR3nt: TGCAGCGTTGGACAGGGACCCACTGAAGCTTTCTTT
j_gene: TRBJ1-5; d_gene: .; v_gene: TRBV4-1; abundance: medium-sized; CDR3aa: CASSTQDSNQPQHF; CDR3nt: TGCGCCAGCAGCACTCAGGATAGCAATCAGCCCCAGCATTTT
j_gene: TRBJ2-2; d_gene: TRBD1; v_gene: TRBV5-6; abundance: once; CDR3aa: CASSWGDRGDTGELFF; CDR3nt: TGTGCCAGCAGCTGGGGGGACAGGGGCGACACCGGGGAGCTGTTTTTT
j_gene: TRBJ1-1; d_gene: .; v_gene: TRBV5-6; abundance: .; CDR3aa: CASNYDTEAFF; CDR3nt: TGTGCCAGCAACTATGACACTGAAGCTTTCTTT
j_gene: TRBJ2-1; d_gene: TRBD1; v_gene: TRBV7-8; abundance: few; CDR3aa: CASSSRDRVYNEQFF; CDR3nt: TGTGCCAGCAGCTCCCGGGACAGGGTGTACAATGAGCAGTTCTTC
j_gene: TRBJ1-6; d_gene: .; v_gene: TRBV14; abundance: .; CDR3aa: CASSQTSVLYSPLHF; CDR3nt: TGTGCCAGCAGCCAGACGTCGGTATTGTATTCACCCCTCCACTTT
j_gene: TRBJ2-2; d_gene: TRBD1; v_gene: TRBV7-9; abundance: many; CDR3aa: CASSLAGTANTGELFF; CDR3nt: TGTGCCAGCAGCTTAGCCGGGACAGCAAACACCGGGGAGCTGTTTTTT
j_gene: TRBJ1-1; d_gene: .; v_gene: TRBV28; abundance: .; CDR3aa: CASSTTGKAFF; CDR3nt: TGTGCCAGCAGTACTACAGGGAAGGCTTTCTTT
j_gene: TRBJ2-7; d_gene: TRBD1; v_gene: TRBV7-2; abundance: many; CDR3aa: CASSHPLGDRVLLSYEQYF; CDR3nt: TGTGCCAGCAGCCACCCCCTGGGGGACAGGGTCTTGCTTAGCTACGAGCAGTACTTC
j_gene: TRBJ1-5; d_gene: .; v_gene: TRBV7-6; abundance: many; CDR3aa: CASSLADYQPQHF; CDR3nt: TGTGCCAGCAGCTTAGCGGACTATCAGCCCCAGCATTTT
j_gene: TRBJ1-1; d_gene: .; v_gene: TRBV5-1; abundance: .; CDR3aa: CASSLFLAGGTGEAFF; CDR3nt: TGCGCCAGCAGCTTGTTCTTGGCAGGCGGTACTGGTGAAGCTTTCTTT
j_gene: TRBJ1-1; d_gene: .; v_gene: TRBV7-8; abundance: few; CDR3aa: CASSLRSAEAFF; CDR3nt: TGTGCCAGCAGCCTCCGTTCGGCCGAAGCTTTCTTT